Presented here are 7 T cell receptor beta chains from one specimen sequenced in a study of cytomegalovirus exposure and HLA in healthy donors (dated 2017 in TCRdb). Library prep was done by the immunoSEQ multiplex PCR assay. TCRdb provides this immuneACCESS table in a form limited to in-frame rearrangements. Some clones are lacking; in checked studies, under half of them reflect an unresolved V gene, and why the rest are absent is not known. Across this sample there are tens of thousands of clones, with nearly 95% seen only once. The ten largest make up less than 6% of the sample. The sequenced sample consisted of PBMCs. Receptors originate from a man aged 18 to 30 in good health and CMV-seropositive.

The rearrangement uses TRBV7-2 and TRBJ2-5, with D uncertain. The CDR3 is made up of 14 amino acids. Germline loops: CDR1 SGHTA, CDR2 FQGNSA. Trimming cost V 2 bases and J 1 base, with 8 bases left between them. The CDR3 sequence is CASSLYLGQETQYF. DNA of the CDR3: TGTGCCAGCAGCTTATACCTAGGCCAAGAGACCCAGTACTTC.

This chain joins TRBV28 and TRBJ2-2, with D uncertain. CDR3 length: 13 residues. V was cut by 2 bases and J by 6 bases, with 7 bases left in between. Germline-derived CDR1 and CDR2 are MDHEN and SYDVKM. For the CDR3, the DNA is TGTGCCAGCAGTTTAGAGGTTTCCGGGGAGCTGTTTTTT. It yields the protein CASSLEVSGELFF.

The rearrangement links TRBV14 to TRBJ2-7; D unresolved. Germline CDR1 reads SGHDN; CDR2 reads FVKESK. This CDR3 comprises 16 residues. V was clipped by 0 bases and J by 4 bases, with 16 bases between them. This chain's CDR3 is CASSQEGTLAFYEQYF. CDR3 bases: TGTGCCAGCAGCCAAGAGGGCACTCTTGCTTTTTACGAGCAGTACTTC.

The chain has TRBV29-1 and TRBJ2-7; weak D call: TRBD1 (6 bases). Germline V CDR1 and CDR2: SQVTM, ANQGSEA. The ends were cut back, 4 bases at V and 3 bases at J, with 19 bases in the middle. The CDR3 is 15 amino acids. The CDR3 is CSVVTADSPFYEQYF. DNA of the CDR3: TGCAGCGTTGTCACCGCGGACAGCCCATTCTACGAGCAGTACTTC.

This clone was detected only a few times. The chain has TRBV21-1 and TRBJ2-7; the D call in the table, TRBD1, was not verified against the DNA. TRBV21-1 is shown as a pseudogene. CDR3 length: 14 amino acids. CDR3 region: CASSSGTGTYEQYF. CDR3 nucleotides: TGTGCCAGCAGTTCTGGGACAGGGACCTACGAGCAGTACTTC.

CDR3 DNA sequence: TGTGCCAGCAGTTTCCATGGACAGAGATACGAGCAGTACTTC. Its translation: CASSFHGQRYEQYF. The rearrangement links TRBV28 to TRBJ2-7; TRBD1 might be the D (6 bases). CDR1 and CDR2 (germline): MDHEN, SYDVKM. This CDR3 region has 14 residues. V was trimmed by 3 bases and J by 4 bases, leaving 13 bases between them.

V and J are TRBV11-1 and TRBJ2-3, with 9 bases matching TRBD2. Trimming took 3 bases from V and 1 from J; bases not matched to a gene: 2. Germline-derived CDR1 and CDR2 are SGHAT and FQDESV (reference sequence). CDR3 length: 15 amino acids. The CDR3 sequence is CASSLVAGGTDTQYF. The CDR3 DNA reads as TGTGCCAGCAGCTTGGTAGCGGGAGGCACAGATACGCAGTATTTT.